The 23 T cell receptor beta chains given below trace back to one sample, sequenced in a study of cytomegalovirus exposure and HLA in healthy donors. In the PCR, 60 Vbeta and 13 Jbeta primers were used. Method: immunoSEQ multiplex PCR; TCRdb's copy keeps in-frame clones and lacks some. Found here are under 200,000 clones, about 75% of them singletons; the top ten hold about 4.9%. The specimen was PBMCs. Source of these receptors: a male donor in good health and CMV-seronegative.

V is TRBV21-1 and J is TRBJ2-2; the listed D gene, TRBD2, was not tested against the DNA. TRBV21-1 is an annotated pseudogene. This CDR3 comprises 11 residues. CDR3: CASINPGELFF. DNA of the CDR3: TGTGCCAGCATAAATCCCGGGGAGCTGTTTTTT.

The V call is TRBV21-1, the J call TRBJ2-7; TRBD2 was called by the table and not checked on the DNA. TRBV21-1 is termed a pseudogene. This CDR3 region has 20 residues. CDR3 loop: CASSKEGTSGGVPPTYEQYF. The CDR3 nucleotides read TGTGCCAGCAGCAAAGAAGGGACTAGCGGGGGAGTACCGCCAACCTACGAGCAGTACTTC.

J is TRBJ2-5 and V is TRBV27; 7 bases line up with TRBD2. The CDR3 length is 14 residues. The V gene end was trimmed by 6 bases and the J gene end by 0 bases; junction bases not matched to a gene: 4. Germline values: CDR1 MNHEY, CDR2 SMNVEV (reference sequence). CDR3 residues: CASRSGTNQETQYF. The CDR3 bases are TGTGCCAGCAGATCAGGGACTAACCAAGAGACCCAGTACTTC.

The gene calls are TRBV5-1 and TRBJ2-1; 7 bases fit TRBD1. The V gene end was trimmed by 2 bases and the J gene end by 7 bases; junction bases not matched to a gene: 6. This CDR3 is built from 14 residues. CDR1 and CDR2 (germline): SGHRS, YFSETQ. Here the CDR3 reads CASSLQGQSNEQFF. CDR3 coding DNA: TGCGCCAGCAGCTTACAGGGACAGAGTAATGAGCAGTTCTTC. The variable domain in full, with the rest retrieved from reference TRBV5-1 and TRBJ2-1, is KAGVTQTPRYLIKTRGQQVTLSCSPISGHRSVSWYQQTPGQGLQFLFEYFSETQRNKGNFPGRFSGRQFSNSRSEMNVSTLELGDSALYLCASSLQGQSNEQFFGPGTRLTVL.

The V call is TRBV6-4, the J call TRBJ2-1; 7 nucleotides line up with TRBD1. With V trimmed by 6 bases and J by 7 bases, 9 bases remained unmatched. The V gene's germline CDR1 is MRHNA and CDR2 SNTAGT. The CDR3 covers 14 residues. CDR3 coding DNA: TGTGCCAGCAGCCCGACAGGGATAGGGAATGAGCAGTTCTTC. It is translated as CASSPTGIGNEQFF.

V gene TRBV19 combines with J gene TRBJ2-1, with D perhaps matching TRBD2 (6 bases). Germline lookup yields CDR1 LNHDA and CDR2 SQIVND (reference sequence). The CDR3 has 22 amino acids. The germline V and J ends were trimmed by 7 bases and 0 bases, with 34 bases remaining between them. The chain's CDR3 is CASIRMDSLPTSSRSSYNEQFF. CDR3 DNA sequence: TGTGCCAGTATTCGAATGGACTCACTCCCAACTAGCTCGCGAAGCTCCTACAATGAGCAGTTCTTC.

This clone was counted between two and nine times. This rearrangement joins TRBV5-1 to TRBJ2-5, with 9 positions matching TRBD2. The CDR3 has 14 residues. Germline V CDR1 and CDR2: SGHRS, YFSETQ. V was clipped by 0 bases and J by 7 bases; unmatched bases: 4. CDR3 coding DNA: TGCGCCAGCAGCTTGGATAGCGGGAGCAGGACCCAGTACTTC. Translating it yields CASSLDSGSRTQYF.

This chain joins TRBV5-1 and TRBJ2-7, with 9 bases fitting TRBD2. J lost 2 bases, V lost 3 bases, and 9 bases had no gene match. The CDR3 loop spans 16 amino acids. Germline V gene lookup returns CDR1 SGHRS and CDR2 YFSETQ. The DNA of the CDR3 is TGCGCCAGCAGCTCACAAAGCGGGGGGCGGACCTACGAGCAGTACTTC. It yields the protein CASSSQSGGRTYEQYF. The variable domain in full, completed from reference TRBV5-1 and TRBJ2-7, reads KAGVTQTPRYLIKTRGQQVTLSCSPISGHRSVSWYQQTPGQGLQFLFEYFSETQRNKGNFPGRFSGRQFSNSRSEMNVSTLELGDSALYLCASSSQSGGRTYEQYFGPGTRLTVT.

The chain has TRBV2 and TRBJ2-1; weak D call: TRBD1 (5 bases). Germline CDR1 SNHLY, CDR2 FYNNEI. The length of the CDR3 is 14 residues. V lost 3 bases, J lost 4 bases, and 10 bases lay in between. The CDR3 sequence is CASSDRVPYNEQFF. The CDR3 nucleotides are TGTGCCAGCAGTGACAGGGTTCCATACAATGAGCAGTTCTTC.

The rearrangement joins TRBV5-1 to TRBJ2-1, with D unresolved. Trimming removed 0 bases at V and 8 bases at J, with 12 bases between. The CDR3 is 14 amino acids. Looked up from germline, CDR1 is SGHRS and CDR2 is YFSETQ. CDR3 residues: CASSLAQRSHEQFF. The CDR3 DNA is TGCGCCAGCAGCTTGGCCCAGCGCTCCCATGAGCAGTTCTTC. The variable domain in full, completed from reference TRBV5-1 and TRBJ2-1, reads KAGVTQTPRYLIKTRGQQVTLSCSPISGHRSVSWYQQTPGQGLQFLFEYFSETQRNKGNFPGRFSGRQFSNSRSEMNVSTLELGDSALYLCASSLAQRSHEQFFGPGTRLTVL.

CDR3 in amino acids: CASSPIPSGGTDTQYF. The CDR3 DNA is TGTGCCAGCTCACCAATCCCTAGCGGGGGCACAGATACGCAGTATTTT. The chain recombines TRBV18 with TRBJ2-3; 9 nucleotides match TRBD2. The CDR3 is 16 residues long. CDR1 is KGHSH, CDR2 LQKENI, per germline. V trimming: 2 bases; J trimming: 1 base; junction bases outside the gene matches: 4.

The chain carries TRBV18 and TRBJ2-7, with TRBD1 matching 8 bases. The germline V gene encodes CDR1 KGHSH and CDR2 LQKENI. The CDR3 has 15 amino acids. J lost 3 bases, V lost 0 bases, and 4 bases had no gene match. The CDR3 region has the DNA TGTGCCAGCTCACCACCGGGGGGACAGGACTACGAGCAGTACTTC. It encodes CASSPPGGQDYEQYF. Full variable domain (missing parts from reference TRBV18 and TRBJ2-7): NAGVMQNPRHLVRRRGQEARLRCSPMKGHSHVYWYRQLPEEGLKFMVYLQKENIIDESGMPKERFSAEFPKEGPSILRIQQVVRGDSAAYFCASSPPGGQDYEQYFGPGTRLTVT.

V usage is TRBV6-5 and J usage is TRBJ2-5; D perhaps matches TRBD1 (6 bases). Trimming took 0 bases from V and 2 from J, leaving 10 bases between them. Germline V gives CDR1 MNHEY, CDR2 SVGAGI. CDR3 length: 15 amino acids. The CDR3: CASSYSWDIQETQYF. CDR3 nucleotides: TGTGCCAGCAGTTACTCCTGGGACATTCAAGAGACCCAGTACTTC.

The V gene is TRBV7-2, the J gene TRBJ1-2; D is unclear. CDR1 is SGHTA, CDR2 FQGNSA, per germline. This CDR3 is 12 amino acids long. Trimming removed 1 base at V and 7 bases at J, with 7 bases between. CDR3 residues: CASSLVSLGYTF. The DNA for the CDR3 is TGTGCCAGCAGCTTAGTGAGTCTTGGCTACACCTTC.

In this sample, this clone turned up once. This rearrangement joins TRBV10-1 to TRBJ2-7; no firm D call. Trimming shortened V by 4 bases and J by 11 bases, and 15 bases separated the two germline ends. Germline CDR1 and CDR2: WNHNN and SYGVQD (reference sequence). The CDR3 contains 12 residues. CDR3 in amino acids: CASSVLTWVKYF. DNA of the CDR3: TGCGCCAGCAGTGTCCTGACATGGGTCAAGTACTTC.

This clone occurred a few times. The CDR3 DNA follows: TGTGCCAGCAGCTTGGGAGACAGGGCCGCTGGCTACACCTTC. This codes for CASSLGDRAAGYTF. V is TRBV5-6 and J is TRBJ1-2, with 7 positions matching TRBD1. The CDR3 runs 14 residues. J lost 7 bases, V lost 0 bases, and 6 bases had no gene match. The germline gives CDR1 SGHDT, CDR2 YYEEEE.

The chain joins TRBV19 to TRBJ1-6; maybe TRBD1 (5 bases). This CDR3 is built from 14 residues. V lost 5 bases to trimming and J lost 7 bases, with 12 bases between them. CDR1 is LNHDA and CDR2 is SQIVND in the germline V gene (reference sequence). The CDR3 DNA reads TGTGCCAGTAGTGGGGACTCAGGGAATTCACCCCTCCACTTT. This gives the protein CASSGDSGNSPLHF.

This chain links TRBV2 with TRBJ2-1, with TRBD1 identical over 10 bases. The V segment lost 7 bases and the J segment 5 bases; nucleotides outside the gene matches: 5. The germline V gene encodes CDR1 SNHLY and CDR2 FYNNEI. The CDR3 is 14 residues long. In nucleotides, the CDR3 is TGTGCCAGCATACCGGGACAGGGGCACAATGAGCAGTTCTTC. Residues: CASIPGQGHNEQFF.

V usage is TRBV5-6 and J usage is TRBJ2-7; D not resolved. V lost 1 base, J lost 9 bases, and 14 bases lay in between. This CDR3 region has 13 residues. Germline loops: CDR1 SGHDT, CDR2 YYEEEE. CDR3 loop: CASSLMAEPGQYF. In DNA, the CDR3 is TGTGCCAGCAGCTTGATGGCGGAGCCGGGGCAGTACTTC.

The V call is TRBV5-6, the J call TRBJ1-2; D might be TRBD1 (6 bases). CDR3 length: 13 amino acids. Germline CDR1 and CDR2: SGHDT and YYEEEE. V was pared by 1 base and J by 4 bases, with 8 bases between. The CDR3 loop is CASSLTGSYGYTF. The CDR3 coding sequence is TGTGCCAGCAGCTTGACAGGGTCCTATGGCTACACCTTC.

The chain recombines TRBV19 with TRBJ2-7; 10 bases are shared with TRBD1. The germline gives CDR1 LNHDA, CDR2 SQIVND (reference sequence). V gave up 10 bases and J gave up 2 bases; unmatched junction bases: 8. CDR3 length: 14 residues. The CDR3 here is CATAPDRGTYEQYF. CDR3 nucleotides: TGTGCCACCGCTCCGGACAGGGGGACCTACGAGCAGTACTTC.

The chain links TRBV30 to TRBJ2-7, with 9 bases matching TRBD1. With V trimmed by 0 bases and J by 2 bases, 8 bases remained unmatched. This CDR3 region has 16 residues. Germline V gene sequence: CDR1 GTSNPN, CDR2 SVGIG (reference sequence). The CDR3 DNA sequence: TGTGCCTGGAGTGTACCTCCGGGACAGGGAGCCTACGAGCAGTACTTC. This translates into CAWSVPPGQGAYEQYF.

The chain recombines TRBV5-4 with TRBJ2-4; 8 nucleotides align to TRBD1. V gave up 5 bases and J gave up 6 bases; unmatched junction bases: 7. The germline V gene encodes CDR1 SGHNT and CDR2 YYREEE (reference sequence). This CDR3 is 14 amino acids long. The CDR3 coding sequence is TGTGCCAGCAGGCCGGACAGGGTTTCAAACATTCAGTACTTC. Translated, it gives CASRPDRVSNIQYF.